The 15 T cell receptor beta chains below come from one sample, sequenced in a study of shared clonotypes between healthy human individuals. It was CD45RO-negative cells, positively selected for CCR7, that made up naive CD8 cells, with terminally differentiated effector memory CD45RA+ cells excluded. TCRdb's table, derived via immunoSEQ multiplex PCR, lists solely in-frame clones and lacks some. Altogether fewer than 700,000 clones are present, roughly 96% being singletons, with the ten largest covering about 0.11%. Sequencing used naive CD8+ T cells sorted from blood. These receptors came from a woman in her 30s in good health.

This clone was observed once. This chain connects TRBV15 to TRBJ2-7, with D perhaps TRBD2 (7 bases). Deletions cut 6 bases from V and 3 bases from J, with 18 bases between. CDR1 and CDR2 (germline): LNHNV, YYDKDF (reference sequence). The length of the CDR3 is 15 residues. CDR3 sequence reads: CATSTGGLADYEQYF. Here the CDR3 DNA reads TGTGCCACCAGTACTGGGGGGCTAGCGGACTACGAGCAGTACTTC.

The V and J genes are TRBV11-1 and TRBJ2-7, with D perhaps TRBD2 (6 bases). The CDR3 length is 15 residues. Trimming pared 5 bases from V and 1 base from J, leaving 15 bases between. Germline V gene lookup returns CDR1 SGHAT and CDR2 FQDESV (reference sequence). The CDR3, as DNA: TGTGCCAGCAGCCGCCGCGGGGTAGAGTCCTACGAGCAGTACTTC. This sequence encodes CASSRRGVESYEQYF. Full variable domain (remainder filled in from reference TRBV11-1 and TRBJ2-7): EAEVAQSPRYKITEKSQAVAFWCDPISGHATLYWYRQILGQGPELLVQFQDESVVDDSQLPKDRFSAERLKGVDSTLKIQPAELGDSAMYLCASSRRGVESYEQYFGPGTRLTVT.

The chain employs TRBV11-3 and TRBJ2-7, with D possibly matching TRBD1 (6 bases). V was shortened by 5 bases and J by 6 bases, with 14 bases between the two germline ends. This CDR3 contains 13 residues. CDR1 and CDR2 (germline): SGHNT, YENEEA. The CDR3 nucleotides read TGTGCCAGCAGCCCCCCAACAGGGTTCGAGCAGTACTTC. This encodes CASSPPTGFEQYF.

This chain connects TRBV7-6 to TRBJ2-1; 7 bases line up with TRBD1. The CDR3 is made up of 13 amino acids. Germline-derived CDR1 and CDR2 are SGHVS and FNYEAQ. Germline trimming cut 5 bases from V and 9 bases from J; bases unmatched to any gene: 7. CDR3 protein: CASSVGGHVEQFF. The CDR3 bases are TGTGCCAGCAGCGTAGGGGGCCATGTTGAGCAGTTCTTC.

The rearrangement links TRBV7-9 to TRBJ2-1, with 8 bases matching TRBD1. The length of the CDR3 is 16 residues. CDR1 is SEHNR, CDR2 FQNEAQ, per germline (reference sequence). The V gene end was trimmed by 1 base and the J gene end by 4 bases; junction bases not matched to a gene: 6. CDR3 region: CASSLVGRGLYNEQFF. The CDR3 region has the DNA TGTGCCAGCAGCTTAGTGGGCAGGGGGCTGTACAATGAGCAGTTCTTC.

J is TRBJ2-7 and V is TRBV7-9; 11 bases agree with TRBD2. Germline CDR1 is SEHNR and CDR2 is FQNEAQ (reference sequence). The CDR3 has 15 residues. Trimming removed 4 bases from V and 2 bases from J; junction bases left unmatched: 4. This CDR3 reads CASSSTSGTTYEQYF. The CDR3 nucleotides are TGTGCCAGCAGCTCGACTAGCGGGACCACCTACGAGCAGTACTTC.

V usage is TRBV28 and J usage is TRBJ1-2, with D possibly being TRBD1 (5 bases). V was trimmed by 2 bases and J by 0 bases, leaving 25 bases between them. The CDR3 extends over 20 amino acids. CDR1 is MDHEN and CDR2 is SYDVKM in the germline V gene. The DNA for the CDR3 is TGTGCCAGCAGTTTAAACCCCGCGCGCCGGGCCCTAGGGGCTAACTATGGCTACACCTTC. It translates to CASSLNPARRALGANYGYTF.

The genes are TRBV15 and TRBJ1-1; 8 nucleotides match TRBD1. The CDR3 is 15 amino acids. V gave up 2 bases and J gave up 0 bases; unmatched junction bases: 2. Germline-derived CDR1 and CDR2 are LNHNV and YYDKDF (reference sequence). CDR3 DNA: TGTGCCACCAGCAGAACAGGGGGTTTGAACACTGAAGCTTTCTTT. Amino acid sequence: CATSRTGGLNTEAFF.

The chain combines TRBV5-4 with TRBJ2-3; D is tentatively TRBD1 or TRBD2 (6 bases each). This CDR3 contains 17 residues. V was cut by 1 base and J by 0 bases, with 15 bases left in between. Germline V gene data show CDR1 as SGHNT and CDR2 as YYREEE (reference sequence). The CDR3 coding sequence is TGTGCCAGCAGCTTGCTCGGGGGCACCCGAAGCACAGATACGCAGTATTTT. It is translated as CASSLLGGTRSTDTQYF.

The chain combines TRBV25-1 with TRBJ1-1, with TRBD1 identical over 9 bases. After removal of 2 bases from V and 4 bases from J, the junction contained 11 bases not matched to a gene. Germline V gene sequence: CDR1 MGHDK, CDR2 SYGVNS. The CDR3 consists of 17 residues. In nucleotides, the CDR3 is TGTGCCAGCAGTGAACACCAAATGGACAGGGGCGGCACTGAAGCTTTCTTT. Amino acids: CASSEHQMDRGGTEAFF.

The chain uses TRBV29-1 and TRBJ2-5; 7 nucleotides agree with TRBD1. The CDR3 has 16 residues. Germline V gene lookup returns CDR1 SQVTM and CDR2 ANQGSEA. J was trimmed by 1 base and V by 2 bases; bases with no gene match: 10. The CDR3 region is CSVEPGPGQAQETQYF. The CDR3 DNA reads TGCAGCGTTGAACCCGGCCCAGGACAGGCCCAAGAGACCCAGTACTTC.

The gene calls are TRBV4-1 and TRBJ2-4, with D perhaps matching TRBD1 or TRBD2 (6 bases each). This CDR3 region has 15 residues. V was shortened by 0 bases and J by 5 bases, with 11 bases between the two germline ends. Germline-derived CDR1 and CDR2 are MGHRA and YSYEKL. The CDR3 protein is CASSQDSGEENIQYF. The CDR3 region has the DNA TGCGCCAGCAGCCAAGATTCAGGGGAGGAAAACATTCAGTACTTC.

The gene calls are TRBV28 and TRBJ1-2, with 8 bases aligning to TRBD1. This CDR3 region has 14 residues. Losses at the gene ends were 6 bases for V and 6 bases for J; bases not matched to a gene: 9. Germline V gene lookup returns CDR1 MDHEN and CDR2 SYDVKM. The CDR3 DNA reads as TGTGCCAGCAGGCTACAGGGGGAAAACGATGGCTACACCTTC. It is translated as CASRLQGENDGYTF.

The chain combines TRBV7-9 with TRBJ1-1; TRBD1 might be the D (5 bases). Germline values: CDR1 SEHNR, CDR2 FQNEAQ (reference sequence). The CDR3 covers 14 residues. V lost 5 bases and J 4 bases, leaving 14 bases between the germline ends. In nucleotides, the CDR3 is TGTGCCAGCAGCCCTCCTCCAGGGATCACTGAAGCTTTCTTT. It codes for CASSPPPGITEAFF.

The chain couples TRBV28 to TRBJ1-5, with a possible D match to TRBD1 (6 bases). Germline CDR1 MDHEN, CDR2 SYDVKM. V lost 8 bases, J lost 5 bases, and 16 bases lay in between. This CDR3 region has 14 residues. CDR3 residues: CASHPPTGYQPQHF. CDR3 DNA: TGTGCCAGCCATCCACCCACAGGGTATCAGCCCCAGCATTTT.